Presented here are 13 T cell receptor beta chains from one specimen sequenced in a study of siplizumab effects on memory and regulatory T cells. Clones were read by immunoSEQ multiplex PCR, and TCRdb kept only the in-frame ones, dropping some. The repertoire has 50,000 or so clones, 95% to 98% of them found once; the top ten carry roughly 0.6%. Sequencing was performed on naive CD4+ T cells sorted from blood. These receptors were taken from a human donor in good health.

The V and J genes are TRBV27 and TRBJ2-5; 8 bases are a match to TRBD2. CDR1 and CDR2 (germline): MNHEY, SMNVEV (reference sequence). There are 13 residues in the CDR3. V was pared by 3 bases and J by 9 bases, with 6 bases of the junction left unmatched. This CDR3 reads CASSFRGGRAQYF. In DNA, the CDR3 is TGTGCCAGCAGTTTCCGGGGGGGGAGGGCCCAGTACTTC.

The CDR3 DNA sequence: TGTGCCAGCAGCGTCGGGACTAGCGGGACTTCCTACGAGCAGTACTTC. It is translated as CASSVGTSGTSYEQYF. The chain recombines TRBV7-8 with TRBJ2-7, with TRBD2 matching over 13 bases. J lost 1 base, V lost 5 bases, and 5 bases had no gene match. Germline values: CDR1 SGHVS, CDR2 FQNEAQ. The CDR3 totals 16 residues.

This rearrangement joins TRBV19 to TRBJ1-3; D ambiguous. Trimming left V 7 bases short and J 0 bases short, with 10 bases between. Germline-derived CDR1 and CDR2 are LNHDA and SQIVND (reference sequence). The CDR3 sequence is 14 residues long. This CDR3 is CASTPNLSGNTIYF. The CDR3 DNA sequence: TGTGCCAGTACCCCCAATCTCTCTGGAAACACCATATATTTT. Combining the CDR3 with reference TRBV19 and TRBJ1-3 gives the whole variable domain DGGITQSPKYLFRKEGQNVTLSCEQNLNHDAMYWYRQDPGQGLRLIYYSQIVNDFQKGDIAEGYSVSREKKESFPLTVTSAQKNPTAFYLCASTPNLSGNTIYFGEGSWLTVV.

The CDR3 loop is CASSRDGSYGYTF. CDR3 sequence (DNA): TGCGCCAGCAGCCGTGACGGAAGCTATGGCTACACCTTC. The chain is built from TRBV4-3 and TRBJ1-2, with no clear D. This CDR3 has 13 amino acids. Trimming took 4 bases from V and 4 from J, leaving 10 bases between them. Germline CDR1 reads LGHNA; CDR2 reads YSLEER.

The table lists this clone with a count of one. The DNA for the CDR3 is TGTGCCAGCAGCTTGGGATTGCGGAGCTCCTACGAGCAGTACTTC. It encodes CASSLGLRSSYEQYF. The V call is TRBV5-4, the J call TRBJ2-7; no reliable D call. The V gene lost 0 bases and the J gene lost 0 bases, with 10 bases spanning the gap. Germline V gene sequence: CDR1 SGHNT, CDR2 YYREEE (reference sequence). The length of the CDR3 is 15 residues.

This clone has only one observation. The V call is TRBV19, the J call TRBJ2-1, with 9 bases aligning to TRBD1. This CDR3 is 16 amino acids long. V dropped 5 bases and J dropped 9; count of bases not matched to a gene: 14. Germline assignment: CDR1 LNHDA and CDR2 SQIVND (reference sequence). Here the CDR3 reads CASSGTGGQGVREQFF. CDR3 sequence (DNA): TGTGCCAGTAGTGGGACGGGGGGACAGGGCGTGCGTGAGCAGTTCTTC.

The rearrangement uses TRBV18 and TRBJ2-1; either TRBD1 or TRBD2 may supply D (5 bases each). Germline V lookup: CDR1 KGHSH, CDR2 LQKENI. V was clipped by 0 bases and J by 0 bases, with 12 bases between them. This CDR3 comprises 17 residues. For the CDR3, the DNA is TGTGCCAGCTCACCACCGGGGGAGTGGAGCTCCTACAATGAGCAGTTCTTC. Amino acids: CASSPPGEWSSYNEQFF.

J is TRBJ2-7 and V is TRBV18; TRBD1 might be the D (5 bases). This CDR3 is 14 amino acids long. The V gene lost 6 bases and the J gene lost 0 bases, with 12 bases spanning the gap. Germline V gene data show CDR1 as KGHSH and CDR2 as LQKENI. The CDR3 here is CASSHTDSSYEQYF. The CDR3 DNA reads TGTGCCAGCTCGCACACAGACAGCTCCTACGAGCAGTACTTC.

This chain joins TRBV29-1 and TRBJ2-7; 11 bases match TRBD1. Germline CDR1 is SQVTM and CDR2 is ANQGSEA. V lost 5 bases to trimming and J lost 3 bases; unmatched junction nucleotides: 6. The CDR3 runs 14 residues. CDR3 sequence: CSVSGTGGYYEQYF. DNA of the CDR3: TGCAGCGTTTCCGGGACAGGGGGTTACTACGAGCAGTACTTC.

J is TRBJ1-6 and V is TRBV5-1; D unresolved. The CDR3 spans 14 residues. V was cut by 1 base and J by 7 bases, with 9 bases left in between. Per germline, CDR1 SGHRS and CDR2 YFSETQ. The CDR3 region is CASSLRRVNSPLHF. The CDR3 DNA follows: TGCGCCAGCAGCTTGAGGAGGGTCAATTCACCCCTCCACTTT.

This clone was counted a few times. The V and J genes are TRBV5-6 and TRBJ1-4, with D unresolved. Trimming shortened V by 1 base and J by 0 bases, and 4 bases separated the two germline ends. Germline CDR1 is SGHDT and CDR2 is YYEEEE. The CDR3 length is 14 residues. This CDR3 is CASSLLSTNEKLFF. The CDR3 DNA sequence: TGTGCCAGCAGCTTGTTATCAACTAATGAAAAACTGTTTTTT.

The chain has TRBV28 and TRBJ1-3; TRBD1 might be the D (5 bases). Trimming cost V 5 bases and J 0 bases, with 17 bases left between them. Germline CDR1 and CDR2: MDHEN and SYDVKM. CDR3 size: 17 residues. CDR3 residues: CASSNRDLAASGNTIYF. The CDR3 DNA follows: TGTGCCAGCAGTAACCGGGACTTAGCTGCCTCTGGAAACACCATATATTTT.

The sample holds one count of this clone. V gene TRBV10-3 combines with J gene TRBJ1-2, with D maybe TRBD1 (6 bases). This CDR3 is built from 14 residues. Trimming took off 10 bases at V and 4 bases at J, with 19 bases between the two ends. Germline CDR1 ENHRY, CDR2 SYGVKD. CDR3 nucleotide sequence: TGTGCCACCCGACAGGTGGCACGGGGCTATGGCTACACCTTC. It yields the protein CATRQVARGYGYTF.